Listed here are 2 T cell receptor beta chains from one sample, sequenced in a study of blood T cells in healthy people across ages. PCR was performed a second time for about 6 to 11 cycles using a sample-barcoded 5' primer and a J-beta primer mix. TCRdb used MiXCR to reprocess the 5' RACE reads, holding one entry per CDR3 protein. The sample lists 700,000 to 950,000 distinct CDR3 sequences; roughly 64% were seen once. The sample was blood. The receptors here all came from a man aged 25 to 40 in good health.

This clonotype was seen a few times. The CDR3 sequence: CSVGGPLTYEQYF. Written as DNA, the CDR3 is TGCAGCGTTGGGGGACCCCTCACCTACGAGCAGTACTTC. The gene calls are TRBV29-1 and TRBJ2-7, with D perhaps TRBD1 or TRBD2 (5 bases each). V shed 4 bases and J shed 2 bases, with 12 bases lying between them. From germline, CDR1 is SQVTM and CDR2 ANQGSEA. This CDR3 contains 13 residues.

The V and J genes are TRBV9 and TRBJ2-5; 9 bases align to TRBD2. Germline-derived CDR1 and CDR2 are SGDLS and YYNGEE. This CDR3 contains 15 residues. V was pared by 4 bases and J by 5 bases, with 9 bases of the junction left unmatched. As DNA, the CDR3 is TGTGCCAGCAGCCCCACCGCGGGGGGGAAGGAGACCCAGTACTTC. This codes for CASSPTAGGKETQYF.